This T cell receptor beta chain came from a study of T-cell memory formation after mild COVID-19 (dated by TCRdb to the early 2020s). Looking at the study overall: TCR sequence clusters from the two donors were found to be largely donor specific. In two donors, T-cell clones that expanded and contracted after mild COVID-19 were tracked by sequencing TCRalpha and TCRbeta repertoires over time. The cohort comprised two young, previously healthy adult volunteers, one female and one male.

Findings and caveats that apply to the study as a whole: Contracting CD4+ clones were located mainly in the CM and EM memory subsets, whereas CD8+ clones were found to be enriched in EMRA. The detection of some responding clones in pre-infection memory suggests that pre-existing cross-reactive memory T cells joined the SARS-CoV-2 response. The study included only a couple of mild cases, and larger cohorts that include severe cases with pre-infection samples were judged to be necessary. Clones that contracted from day 15 to 85 showed balanced CD4/CD8 phenotypes, whereas a second wave of clones that expanded from day 15 to 37 leaned towards CD4+. SARS-CoV-2 specificity of the second-wave clones peaking on day 37 was not confirmed.

TCRdb shows the sequencer as Illumina NovaSeq 6000. cDNA libraries for TCRalpha and TCRbeta were prepared by 5'RACE using constant-segment primers, with sample barcodes and unique molecular identifiers added. RNA was extracted from every sample with Trizol reagent. Library amplification was performed in two PCR steps, and a second sample barcode and Illumina TruSeq adapters were introduced in the second step. Libraries were sequenced on an Illumina NovaSeq with 2 x 150 bp paired-end reads. Under the source paper's analysis protocol: Demultiplexing of reads and collapsing into UMI-guided consensus sequences were performed with migec v1.2.7. Using mixcr v2.1.11, the UMI consensuses were aligned to TRA and TRB V and J templates and assembled into clonotypes. A clonotype was counted as expanded or contracted only when both edgeR and NoisET called the clonotype significant, with the noise models trained on biological replicates. For edgeR calls, the cutoffs were a false discovery rate-adjusted p below 0.01 and a log2 fold-change threshold of 1. PCA with hierarchical clustering of max-normalized trajectories of the 1000 most abundant clonotypes was used as exploratory dynamics analysis. The CD4 or CD8 phenotype of responding clones was assigned using the separately sequenced CD4+ and CD8+ repertoires. The public reads were reprocessed in TCRdb via fastp at Q25 and MiXCR, keeping in-frame beta chains. Each CDR3 protein gets just one entry, which takes the most common genes and DNA from the rows behind it. TCRdb, not the original authors, processed these V and J calls. The sample table shows under 550,000 distinct CDR3 sequences, and around a sixth are seen once. In total, the top ten clones hold over 9% of the sample.

Ficoll-Paque density gradient centrifugation was the method used to isolate PBMCs. As for this clonotype: The target of this receptor is not known. Per-base qualities were not stored, and no clone one base away is much larger.

The receptor comes from an adult woman who had mild COVID-19 (a few samples of this study predate the infection). The sample titles of this study are shuffled in the database, so cell type and time point are left out; the donor was told from shared clones. Sequenced material: PBMCs or a T cell subset sorted from them (not recorded which).

The CDR3 protein sequence reads: CASSYSIAGGANEQFF. At the DNA level, the sequence is TGTGCCAGCAGTTACTCTATAGCGGGGGGAGCGAATGAGCAGTTCTTC. The V gene is TRBV6-5 and the J gene is TRBJ2-1, with 10 bases matching TRBD2. After removal of 0 bases from V and 7 bases from J, the junction retains 6 bases not matched to a gene. The CDR3 numbers 16 residues from cysteine through phenylalanine. CDR3 DNA is the only sequence kept; it has 48 bases, read in frame from the first base. The germline V gene supplies CDR1 MNHEY and CDR2 SVGAGI.